The 26 T cell receptor beta chains in this list originate from one sample, sequenced in a study of shared clonotypes between healthy human individuals. Here immunoSEQ multiplex PCR was the method, and the copy in TCRdb shows in-frame clones only, minus some. The sample holds over a million clones, over 95% seen once. The material sequenced was naive CD4+ T cells sorted from blood. Subset given: CD45RA+ positively selected. These receptors originate from a man younger than 40 in good health.

This clone has a single count. The rearrangement uses TRBV4-1 and TRBJ1-2, with 7 bases that match TRBD1. CDR3 length: 20 residues. The V gene end was trimmed by 4 bases and the J gene end by 4 bases; junction bases not matched to a gene: 24. CDR1 and CDR2 (germline): MGHRA, YSYEKL. For the CDR3, the DNA is TGCGCCAGCAGCCCTCCAACAAGAAGAGGGAACAGGGGAAAGGGCTATGGCTACACCTTC. Encoded protein: CASSPPTRRGNRGKGYGYTF.

V and J are TRBV5-4 and TRBJ2-1, with 10 bases that match TRBD2. V shed 4 bases and J 4 bases; nucleotides not matched to a gene: 5. The CDR3 sequence is 15 residues long. The germline V gene has CDR1 SGHNT and CDR2 YYREEE (reference sequence). The CDR3 DNA follows: TGTGCCAGCAGCGCCATACTAGCGGGATACAATGAGCAGTTCTTC. This gives the protein CASSAILAGYNEQFF. Drawing the rest from reference TRBV5-4 and TRBJ2-1, the complete variable domain is ETGVTQSPTHLIKTRGQQVTLRCSSQSGHNTVSWYQQALGQGPQFIFQYYREEENGRGNFPPRFSGLQFPNYSSELNVNALELDDSALYLCASSAILAGYNEQFFGPGTRLTVL.

This clone was recorded a few times. The genes are TRBV5-6 and TRBJ2-4; D might be TRBD1 (5 bases). The CDR3 length is 15 residues. Trimming left V 4 bases short and J 8 bases short, with 19 bases between. The germline V gene has CDR1 SGHDT and CDR2 YYEEEE. Here the CDR3 DNA reads TGTGCCAGCAGCGTGGGGCAGGGCTCCAGGGACATTCAGTACTTC. Residues: CASSVGQGSRDIQYF.

The genes are TRBV11-3 and TRBJ2-5; D gene unclear. The CDR3 covers 13 residues. The V and J ends lost 3 bases and 5 bases respectively, with 10 bases between them. Germline V gene data show CDR1 as SGHNT and CDR2 as YENEEA. CDR3 amino acids: CASSFGIRETQYF. The CDR3 coding sequence is TGTGCCAGCAGCTTTGGGATTAGGGAGACCCAGTACTTC. Complete variable domain (other parts from reference TRBV11-3 and TRBJ2-5): EAGVVQSPRYKIIEKKQPVAFWCNPISGHNTLYWYLQNLGQGPELLIRYENEEAVDDSQLPKDRFSAERLKGVDSTLKIQPAELGDSAVYLCASSFGIRETQYFGPGTRLLVL.

The chain recombines TRBV10-2 with TRBJ1-1; D may be TRBD1 (5 bases). V lost 0 bases and J 4 bases, leaving 12 bases between the germline ends. CDR1 is WSHSY and CDR2 is SAAADI in the germline V gene. The CDR3 covers 15 residues. CDR3 coding DNA: TGCGCCAGCAGTGAGTCGATAGGGGTAGCCACTGAAGCTTTCTTT. Its translation: CASSESIGVATEAFF.

Written as DNA, the CDR3 is TGTGCCAGCAGCTTAGTGCTCATTTACAATGAGCAGTTCTTC. Its protein product is CASSLVLIYNEQFF. J is TRBJ2-1 and V is TRBV7-2; D not resolved. In germline, CDR1 is SGHTA, CDR2 FQGNSA. This CDR3 has 14 residues. The V end was cut by 1 base, the J end by 4 bases, with 8 bases between.

This chain connects TRBV18 to TRBJ2-5; TRBD2 matches 7 bases. There are 14 residues in the CDR3. Germline V lookup: CDR1 KGHSH, CDR2 LQKENI. J gave up 4 bases and V 3 bases, and 5 bases lay outside the gene matches. This CDR3 reads CASSPLSGAETQYF. CDR3 nucleotide sequence: TGTGCCAGCTCACCCCTAAGCGGGGCAGAGACCCAGTACTTC.

The chain recombines TRBV7-6 with TRBJ2-7, with D maybe TRBD2 (6 bases). Trimming removed 3 bases from V and 0 bases from J, with 15 bases in between. The CDR3 consists of 16 residues. Germline-derived CDR1 and CDR2 are SGHVS and FNYEAQ. CDR3 nucleotide sequence: TGTGCCAGCAGCTTTGGAGGGCTTACGAGCTCCTACGAGCAGTACTTC. It is translated as CASSFGGLTSSYEQYF.

This chain connects TRBV6-1 to TRBJ1-3; D is possibly TRBD1 (5 bases). Trimming shortened V by 6 bases and J by 3 bases, and 15 bases separated the two germline ends. Germline loops: CDR1 MNHNS, CDR2 SASEGT. The CDR3 has 15 residues. CDR3 sequence reads: CASSAREASGNTIYF. CDR3 nucleotides: TGTGCCAGCAGCGCCAGGGAGGCGAGTGGAAACACCATATATTTT.

The gene calls are TRBV18 and TRBJ2-3; maybe TRBD1 (6 bases). In germline, CDR1 is KGHSH, CDR2 LQKENI. The CDR3 spans 13 residues. The germline V and J ends were trimmed by 8 bases and 2 bases, with 11 bases remaining between them. The CDR3 is CASIGTITDTQYF. The CDR3 DNA is TGTGCCAGCATCGGGACAATCACAGATACGCAGTATTTT.

A few counts support this clone. The rearrangement links TRBV4-3 to TRBJ1-5; D gene unclear. The V and J ends lost 0 bases and 6 bases respectively, with 12 bases between them. Per the germline V gene, CDR1 is LGHNA and CDR2 is YSLEER. This CDR3 region has 15 residues. The CDR3 DNA follows: TGCGCCAGCAGCCAAGATAAAAGCAGTTTTCAGCCCCAGCATTTT. Translation: CASSQDKSSFQPQHF.

The gene calls are TRBV18 and TRBJ2-7; 11 bases are a match to TRBD2. The trim removed 1 base at V and 6 bases at J, leaving 5 bases unmatched. This CDR3 comprises 15 residues. Germline V CDR1 and CDR2: KGHSH, LQKENI. The CDR3 DNA sequence: TGTGCCAGCTCACCACTACTAGCGGGAGCTCTCGAGCAGTACTTC. Translation gives CASSPLLAGALEQYF. Based on the CDR3 plus reference TRBV18 and TRBJ2-7, the full variable domain is NAGVMQNPRHLVRRRGQEARLRCSPMKGHSHVYWYRQLPEEGLKFMVYLQKENIIDESGMPKERFSAEFPKEGPSILRIQQVVRGDSAAYFCASSPLLAGALEQYFGPGTRLTVT.

This chain links TRBV5-4 with TRBJ2-2; D gene ambiguous. Trimming pared 2 bases from V and 3 bases from J, leaving 5 bases between. The CDR3 sequence is 13 residues long. Per germline, CDR1 SGHNT and CDR2 YYREEE (reference sequence). The CDR3 protein is CASSFVDTGELFF. As DNA, the CDR3 is TGTGCCAGCAGCTTTGTGGACACCGGGGAGCTGTTTTTT.

The chain recombines TRBV18 with TRBJ2-7; TRBD2 matches at 13 bases. The trim removed 6 bases at V and 6 bases at J, leaving 5 bases unmatched. The CDR3 has 14 amino acids. Germline CDR1 and CDR2: KGHSH and LQKENI. In DNA form, the CDR3 reads TGTGCCAGCTCGCCGACTAGCGGGAGGCGCGAGCAGTACTTC. Encoded protein: CASSPTSGRREQYF.

This chain joins TRBV5-1 and TRBJ2-5, with TRBD2 matching 10 bases. Germline loops: CDR1 SGHRS, CDR2 YFSETQ. The V and J ends lost 1 base and 5 bases, in that order; junction bases with no gene match: 11. The CDR3 length is 17 residues. CDR3 region: CASSLPPEREGRETQYF. In nucleotides, the CDR3 is TGCGCCAGCAGCTTGCCCCCTGAGCGGGAGGGCCGGGAGACCCAGTACTTC. Full variable domain (rest looked up from reference TRBV5-1 and TRBJ2-5): KAGVTQTPRYLIKTRGQQVTLSCSPISGHRSVSWYQQTPGQGLQFLFEYFSETQRNKGNFPGRFSGRQFSNSRSEMNVSTLELGDSALYLCASSLPPEREGRETQYFGPGTRLLVL.

The chain employs TRBV6-5 and TRBJ1-5; the D is unclear. The CDR3 totals 15 residues. Between the trimmed V and J ends, which lost 0 bases and 4 bases, there was a span of 10 bases. Germline CDR1 is MNHEY and CDR2 is SVGAGI. CDR3 in DNA: TGTGCCAGCAGTTACTCCCCCCTAGTTAATCAGCCCCAGCATTTT. Translation gives CASSYSPLVNQPQHF.

The chain has TRBV7-7 and TRBJ2-1; D might be TRBD1 (6 bases). The CDR3 runs to 16 residues. Germline CDR1 reads SSHAT; CDR2 reads FNYEAQ (reference sequence). Trimming cost V 2 bases and J 0 bases, with 11 bases left between them. Here the CDR3 reads CASSLRDTGSYNEQFF. Here the CDR3 DNA reads TGTGCCAGCAGCTTAAGGGACACCGGCTCCTACAATGAGCAGTTCTTC.

This clone was recorded once. The chain uses TRBV7-2 and TRBJ2-1, with D possibly being TRBD2 (5 bases). The V end lost 1 base, the J end lost 9 bases, and 13 bases lay between the germline ends. CDR1 SGHTA and CDR2 FQGNSA come from the germline V gene. This CDR3 has 14 residues. The CDR3 nucleotides read TGTGCCAGCAGCTTAGAAGCTAGCTGGGGTGAGCAGTTCTTC. Encoded protein: CASSLEASWGEQFF.

V and J are TRBV29-1 and TRBJ2-2; D possibly uses TRBD1 or TRBD2 (5 bases each). This CDR3 spans 12 amino acids. From germline, CDR1 is SQVTM and CDR2 ANQGSEA. Trimming cost V 4 bases and J 4 bases, with 7 bases left between them. The CDR3 loop reads CSVAGTTGELFF. CDR3 DNA: TGCAGCGTTGCGGGGACCACCGGGGAGCTGTTTTTT.

This clone appeared a single time. The chain carries TRBV28 and TRBJ1-5; the D gene is possibly TRBD1 (5 bases). V lost 5 bases and J 0 bases, leaving 14 bases between the germline ends. CDR1 and CDR2 from the germline V gene are MDHEN and SYDVKM. The CDR3 loop spans 16 amino acids. CDR3 protein: CASSPQVGDSNQPQHF. The CDR3 nucleotides are TGTGCCAGCAGTCCCCAGGTAGGGGATAGCAATCAGCCCCAGCATTTT.

This clone has just one count. The V gene is TRBV12-5, the J gene TRBJ2-1; the D gene is possibly TRBD2 (5 bases). The CDR3 is 16 residues long. Germline lookup yields CDR1 LGHNT and CDR2 FRNRAP. Trimming removed 0 bases at V and 2 bases at J, with 11 bases between. DNA of the CDR3: TGTGCTAGTGGTTTGGTAACGGGGAGAGCCTACAATGAGCAGTTCTTC. Translating it yields CASGLVTGRAYNEQFF.

V usage is TRBV15 and J usage is TRBJ2-1, with D possibly being TRBD2 (6 bases). From germline, CDR1 is LNHNV and CDR2 YYDKDF (reference sequence). The CDR3 runs 13 residues. Trimming pared 1 base from V and 7 bases from J, leaving 8 bases between. CDR3 sequence: CATSRVAGNEQFF. DNA of the CDR3: TGTGCCACCAGCAGAGTCGCGGGAAATGAGCAGTTCTTC. The full variable domain, with the rest looked up from reference TRBV15 and TRBJ2-1, is DAMVIQNPRYQVTQFGKPVTLSCSQTLNHNVMYWYQQKSSQAPKLLFHYYDKDFNNEADTPDNFQSRRPNTSFCFLDIRSPGLGDTAMYLCATSRVAGNEQFFGPGTRLTVL.

The CDR3 sequence is CASRPQSWGSGGANVLTF. CDR3 sequence (DNA): TGTGCCAGCAGACCCCAATCATGGGGGAGTGGAGGGGCCAACGTCCTGACTTTC. The chain employs TRBV28 and TRBJ2-6, with D tentatively TRBD1 or TRBD2 (5 bases each). CDR1 is MDHEN, CDR2 SYDVKM, per germline. The CDR3 extends over 18 amino acids. V lost 6 bases and J lost 4, with 22 bases in between.

This rearrangement joins TRBV7-9 to TRBJ2-1; possible D gene TRBD2, 6 bases. This CDR3 comprises 14 residues. Germline assignment: CDR1 SEHNR and CDR2 FQNEAQ (reference sequence). Trimming cost V 5 bases and J 5 bases, with 13 bases left between them. This chain's CDR3 is CASSRSSVNNEQFF. CDR3 DNA: TGTGCCAGCAGCCGATCTAGCGTAAACAATGAGCAGTTCTTC.

The chain carries TRBV21-1 and TRBJ2-5; TRBD1, the table's D call, lacks a check against the DNA. TRBV21-1 is reported as a pseudogene. The CDR3 covers 17 residues. In DNA form, the CDR3 reads TGTGCCAGCAGCAAAGGGCATCGCCGATCGTACCAAGAGACCCAGTACTTC. As protein: CASSKGHRRSYQETQYF.

The rearrangement uses TRBV5-8 and TRBJ2-3, with D perhaps being TRBD1 or TRBD2 (6 bases each). The germline gives CDR1 SGHTS, CDR2 YDEGEE. Trimming removed 7 bases from V and 0 bases from J, with 18 bases in between. The CDR3 runs to 16 residues. The CDR3: CASARGAGLSTDTQYF. DNA of the CDR3: TGTGCCAGCGCAAGGGGGGCGGGATTAAGCACAGATACGCAGTATTTT.